This T cell receptor (beta chain) was found in a study of prognosis after radiotherapy for stage I lung cancer. The overall study: Aged about 50 to 85 years, with a median of approximately 71 years, the patients were more than 10 men and about six women. General study points: Patients developing distant metastases showed lower Shannon entropy after stereotactic body radiation therapy.

Germline V gene sequence: CDR1 KGHSH, CDR2 LQKENI. The germline V and J ends were trimmed by 3 bases and 5 bases, with 7 bases remaining between them. CDR3 length: 13 residues. This clonotype has a single count. Its target is not known. Genomic DNA served as the source from which two-round multiplex PCR generated TCR beta CDR3 amplicons. Primers (each specific to one TRBV or TRBJ gene) were used in first-round PCR. MiXCR, applied by TCRdb to the multiplex PCR reads, yields one record per CDR3 protein. The sample includes 10,000 to 15,000 distinct CDR3 sequences, about 51% seen only once; the top ten take around a fifth.

The rearrangement joins TRBV18 to TRBJ2-2; D gene ambiguous. The material was PBMCs, obtained before or after stereotactic body radiation therapy (not recorded which). This TCR was recovered from a donor at least 50 years old with non-small cell lung cancer. CDR3 loop: CASSPTQTGELFF. The CDR3 DNA reads TGTGCCAGCTCACCGACCCAAACCGGGGAGCTGTTTTTT.